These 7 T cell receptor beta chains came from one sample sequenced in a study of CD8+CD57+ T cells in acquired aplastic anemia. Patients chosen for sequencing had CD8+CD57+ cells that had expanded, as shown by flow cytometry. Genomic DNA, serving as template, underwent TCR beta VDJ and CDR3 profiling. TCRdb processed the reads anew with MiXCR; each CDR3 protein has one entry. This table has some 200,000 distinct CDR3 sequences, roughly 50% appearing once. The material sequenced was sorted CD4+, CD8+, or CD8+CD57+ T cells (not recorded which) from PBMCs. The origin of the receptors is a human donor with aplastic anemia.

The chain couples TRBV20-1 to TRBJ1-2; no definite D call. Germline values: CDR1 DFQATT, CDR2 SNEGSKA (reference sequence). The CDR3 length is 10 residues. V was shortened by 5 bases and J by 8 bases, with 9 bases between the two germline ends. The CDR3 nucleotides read TGCAGTGCTTCTAGGGAGGGCTACACCTTC. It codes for CSASREGYTF.

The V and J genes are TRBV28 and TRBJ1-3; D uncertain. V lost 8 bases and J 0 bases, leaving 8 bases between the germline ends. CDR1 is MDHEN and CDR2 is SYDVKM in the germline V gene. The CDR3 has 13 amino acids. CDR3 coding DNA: TGTGCCAGCGGCGTGACCTCTGGAAACACCATATATTTT. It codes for CASGVTSGNTIYF.

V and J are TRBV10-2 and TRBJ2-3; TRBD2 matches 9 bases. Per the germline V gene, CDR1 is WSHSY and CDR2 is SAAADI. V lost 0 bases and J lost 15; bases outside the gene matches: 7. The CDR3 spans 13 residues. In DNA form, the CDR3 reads TGCGCCAGCAGTGAGTCGGAGCGGGGGGCGGATTATTTT. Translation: CASSESERGADYF.

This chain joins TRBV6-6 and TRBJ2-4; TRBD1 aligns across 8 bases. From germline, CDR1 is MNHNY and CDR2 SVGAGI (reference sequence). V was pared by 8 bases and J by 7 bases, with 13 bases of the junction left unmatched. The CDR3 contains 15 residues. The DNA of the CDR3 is TGTGCCAGCGAACCGGGGCAGGGGGCTAGGAACATTCAGTACTTC. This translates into CASEPGQGARNIQYF.

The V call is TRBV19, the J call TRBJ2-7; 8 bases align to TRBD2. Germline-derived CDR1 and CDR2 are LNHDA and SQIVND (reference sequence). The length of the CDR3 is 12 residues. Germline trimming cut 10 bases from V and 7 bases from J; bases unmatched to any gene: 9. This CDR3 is CATDAGGREQYF. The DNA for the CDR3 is TGTGCCACCGACGCGGGAGGTCGAGAGCAGTACTTC.

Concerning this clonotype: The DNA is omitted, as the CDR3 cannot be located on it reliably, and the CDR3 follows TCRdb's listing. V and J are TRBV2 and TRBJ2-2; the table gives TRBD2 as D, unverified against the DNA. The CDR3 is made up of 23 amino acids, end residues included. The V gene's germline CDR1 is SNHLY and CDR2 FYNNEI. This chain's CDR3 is CASMIELAGRAGANVLTFGELFF.

CDR3 amino acids: CAISETRDRGNGYTF. CDR3 sequence (DNA): TGTGCCATCAGTGAAACGAGGGACAGGGGTAATGGCTACACCTTC. This chain uses TRBV10-3 with TRBJ1-2, with 10 bases matching TRBD1. This CDR3 region has 15 residues. Looked up from germline, CDR1 is ENHRY and CDR2 is SYGVKD. Unmatched junction bases numbered 7, after V lost 3 bases and J lost 6 bases.